These 3 T cell receptor beta chains were sequenced from one sample in a study of CD8 T cells in ankylosing spondylitis (dated by TCRdb to the late 2010s). Library construction relied on 5' RACE. Sequenced using an Illumina HiSeq 2500. Through fastp at Q25 and MiXCR, TCRdb rebuilt clones from the public reads, retaining in-frame beta chains. Entries that share a CDR3 protein sequence are merged under the most common genes and DNA. The sample table lists about 90,000 distinct CDR3 sequences, roughly 30% of them with a count of one. The ten largest clones take up about 60% of the sample. Sample: blood, either unsorted or a sorted T cell fraction (not recorded which). The receptors were gathered from a male donor with ankylosing spondylitis or in good health (not recorded which).

This rearrangement joins TRBV4-1 to TRBJ2-5; 12 nucleotides line up with TRBD1. V lost 0 bases to trimming and J lost 3 bases; unmatched junction nucleotides: 5. Germline V gene sequence: CDR1 MGHRA, CDR2 YSYEKL. The length of the CDR3 is 17 residues. CDR3 sequence: CASSQDRDRGRKETQYF. Here the CDR3 DNA reads TGCGCCAGCAGCCAAGATAGGGACAGGGGGCGAAAAGAGACCCAGTACTTC.

This clonotype was recorded many times. This chain uses TRBV6-5 with TRBJ2-3; D unclear. The CDR3 has 13 residues. The germline V gene encodes CDR1 MNHEY and CDR2 SVGAGI. The V end was cut by 2 bases, the J end by 3 bases, with 6 bases between. Written as DNA, the CDR3 is TGTGCCAGCAGTTACGCAGAAACAGATACGCAGTATTTT. Its protein product is CASSYAETDTQYF.

This clonotype has a handful of counts. The J gene is TRBJ2-6, the V gene TRBV27; 9 bases align to TRBD1. Germline assignment: CDR1 MNHEY and CDR2 SMNVEV (reference sequence). This CDR3 comprises 16 residues. The trim removed 6 bases at V and 0 bases at J, leaving 3 bases unmatched. CDR3 coding DNA: TGTGCCAGCAGCGGGGGACAGGGCTCTGGGGCCAACGTCCTGACTTTC. Translated: CASSGGQGSGANVLTF.